Listed below are T cell receptor beta chains from one sample, sequenced in a study of T cell responses to AZD1222 COVID-19 vaccine. TCRdb's table, derived via immunoSEQ multiplex PCR, lists solely in-frame clones and lacks some. The sample lists 90,000 to 150,000 clones; around 89% were seen once. The specimen was peripheral blood, collected 28 days after the second AZD1222 dose. The source of these receptors is an adult who received the AZD1222 COVID-19 vaccine. The CDR3 runs from the conserved cysteine through the conserved F or W. Fields, in order: J gene, D gene, V gene, clone size, CDR3 DNA, CDR3 protein. The D gene is left open where the match is weak. Clone size is given for some rows only: seen once, a few or many times, or a class if the clone is expanded.

TRBJ2-1	NA	TRBV7-8	NA	TGTGCCAGCAGCCTGGGCTACAATGAGCAGTTCTTC	CASSLGYNEQFF
TRBJ2-7	NA	TRBV12-3/TRBV12-4	NA	TGTGCCAGCAGTTTGGGTGGGTTTTACGAGCAGTACTTC	CASSLGGFYEQYF
TRBJ2-7	TRBD2	TRBV11-2	NA	TGTGCCAGCAGCCAAACCAGCGGGGCGCGGGTGGAGCAGTACTTC	CASSQTSGARVEQYF
TRBJ1-5	NA	TRBV6-1	NA	TGTGCCAGCAGTGGCCAGAGACTCAACGGCAATCAGCCCCAGCATTTT	CASSGQRLNGNQPQHF
TRBJ2-1	NA	TRBV9	once	TGTGCCAGCAGCGTAGAACTTCTGCGGCAGAATGAGCAGTTCTTC	CASSVELLRQNEQFF
TRBJ1-4	TRBD1	TRBV4-1	NA	TGCGCCAGCAGCCGAGACAGGGGGCTTGAAAAACTGTTTTTT	CASSRDRGLEKLFF
TRBJ2-2	NA	TRBV9	NA	TGTGCCAGCAGCGCCCATGGGCAGTACACCGGGGAGCTGTTTTTT	CASSAHGQYTGELFF
TRBJ2-7	NA	TRBV30	NA	TGTGCCTGGAGTGAGCCCTGGGGGCAGTACGAGCAGTACTTC	CAWSEPWGQYEQYF
TRBJ1-6	TRBD1	TRBV5-1	NA	TGCGCCAGCAGCTTGGCCGGGACAGTCTATAATTCACCCCTCCACTTT	CASSLAGTVYNSPLHF
TRBJ1-5	TRBD1	TRBV7-9	NA	TGTGCCAGCAGCTTACAGGGGGGGCAGCCCCAGCATTTT	CASSLQGGQPQHF
TRBJ1-6	NA	TRBV9	NA	TGTGCCAGCAGCCTCCGGTTTGGTAATTCACCCCTCCACTTT	CASSLRFGNSPLHF
TRBJ2-7	TRBD2	TRBV7-2	NA	TGTGCCAGCACTTCGAGGCGAGCGGGGTGGAGTTCCTACGAGCAGTACTTC	CASTSRRAGWSSYEQYF
TRBJ2-3	NA	TRBV7-2	NA	TGTGCCAGCAGCTTATTCCCTAGGACAGAAATCACAGATACGCAGTATTTT	CASSLFPRTEITDTQYF
TRBJ2-3	NA	TRBV6-5	NA	TGTGCCAGCAGTTACTCGGGGGGGCAAGGAGATACGCAGTATTTT	CASSYSGGQGDTQYF
TRBJ1-1	NA	TRBV2	NA	TGTGCCAGCAAAGGAGGCTACGAAGGCGCTGAAGCTTTCTTT	CASKGGYEGAEAFF
TRBJ2-2	NA	TRBV5-1	NA	TGCGCCAGCAGCTTGGCCTCGGCAGGACACACCGGGGAGCTGTTTTTT	CASSLASAGHTGELFF
TRBJ2-5	NA	TRBV9	NA	TGTGCCAGCAGCCCCGGTAGGACCCCCACCCGAGAGACCCAGTACTTC	CASSPGRTPTRETQYF
TRBJ2-6	TRBD1	TRBV7-3	NA	TGTGCCAGCAGCTCGCTCCGCGGGACAGGGAACTCTGGGGCCAACGTCCTGACTTTC	CASSSLRGTGNSGANVLTF
TRBJ2-2	TRBD2	TRBV5-1	once	TGCGCCAGCACCACTGGGACTAGCGGGGACACCGGGGAGCTGTTTTTT	CASTTGTSGDTGELFF
TRBJ2-5	NA	TRBV11-3	NA	TGTGCCAGCAGCTTAGATTTGGGGACCCAAGAGACCCAGTACTTC	CASSLDLGTQETQYF
TRBJ2-5	TRBD1	TRBV5-1	NA	TGCGCCAGCAGCTTGGGGGGACAGCGAGGGGAGACCCAGTACTTC	CASSLGGQRGETQYF
TRBJ1-2	NA	TRBV5-1	NA	TGCGCCAGCAGCTTGGCGGGGGATAGCTATGGCTACACCTTC	CASSLAGDSYGYTF
TRBJ2-3	NA	TRBV9	NA	TGTGCCAGCAGCGCCGGCCCCCGGGGGCCAAACACAGATACGCAGTATTTT	CASSAGPRGPNTDTQYF
TRBJ2-5	NA	TRBV6-5	NA	TGTGCCAGCAGTTACGGACTTAGGGAGACCCAGTACTTC	CASSYGLRETQYF
TRBJ2-2	NA	TRBV6-5	NA	TGTGCCAGCACCTACCGGTCGCCGAACACCGGGGAGCTGTTTTTT	CASTYRSPNTGELFF
TRBJ1-4	NA	TRBV30	NA	TGTGCCTGGAGTGAAGGGTTGGGAGATAATGAAAAACTGTTTTTT	CAWSEGLGDNEKLFF
TRBJ2-7	NA	TRBV6-4	NA	TGTGCCAGCAGTGGTGAGGTCGAGTCCCTTATCGAGCAGTACTTC	CASSGEVESLIEQYF
TRBJ2-4	TRBD1	TRBV9	NA	TGTGCCAGCAGCGTAGGGACAGGGGTCCAAAACATTCAGTACTTC	CASSVGTGVQNIQYF
TRBJ2-7	TRBD2	TRBV19	NA	TGTGCCAGTAGTATGGAGACTAGCGGTACAGCCGAGCAGTACTTC	CASSMETSGTAEQYF
TRBJ2-3	NA	TRBV18	NA	TGTGCCAGCTCACCTGGTAGCGAAGATACGCAGTATTTT	CASSPGSEDTQYF
TRBJ2-7	TRBD2	TRBV28	NA	TGTGCCAGCAGCCAAGCACTAGCGGGAGGCTACGAGCAGTACTTC	CASSQALAGGYEQYF
TRBJ1-2	NA	TRBV5-4	few	TGTGCCAGCAGCCCGGGGGGAAGGGGCGGATATGGCTACACCTTC	CASSPGGRGGYGYTF
TRBJ2-1	TRBD2	TRBV7-8	NA	TGTGCCAGCAGCTTGGGGCTAGCGGGACTCCTGAGCAATGAGCAGTTCTTC	CASSLGLAGLLSNEQFF
TRBJ1-6	NA	TRBV27	NA	TGTGCCAGCAGTTTACTTGCCACAAAAGGCTCACCCCTCCACTTT	CASSLLATKGSPLHF
TRBJ1-3	TRBD1	TRBV19	NA	TGTGCCAGTAGTATTTCCGGCAGGGGGACCTCTGGAAACACCATATATTTT	CASSISGRGTSGNTIYF
TRBJ2-7	TRBD1	TRBV19	NA	TGTGCCAGTAGTCCCCAGGACAGGGTATACGAGCAGTACTTC	CASSPQDRVYEQYF
TRBJ2-7	TRBD1	TRBV9	NA	TGTGCCAGCAGCGTAGATCCGAACAGGGGGAACGAGCAGTACTTC	CASSVDPNRGNEQYF
TRBJ1-1	NA	TRBV28	NA	TGTGCCAGCAGTTTGACAGTATTTCCTGAAGCTTTCTTT	CASSLTVFPEAFF
TRBJ2-5	NA	TRBV11-2	NA	TGTGCCAGCAGCTTAGACAGGGCCCAAGAGACCCAGTACTTC	CASSLDRAQETQYF
TRBJ2-7	NA	TRBV7-3	NA	TGTGCCAGCAGCTTAAACAGGGATAACGAGCAGTACTTC	CASSLNRDNEQYF
TRBJ1-3	NA	TRBV19	NA	TGTGCCAGTAGTCTCATTTACCGGGTCACTGGAAACACCATATATTTT	CASSLIYRVTGNTIYF
TRBJ1-2	NA	TRBV5-6	NA	TGTGCCAGCAGCTTGGGTGACGTTGGTGGCTACACCTTC	CASSLGDVGGYTF
TRBJ2-7	NA	TRBV27	NA	TGTGCCAGCAGCCGCCGGGACGGCACGTCCTACGAGCAGTACTTC	CASSRRDGTSYEQYF
TRBJ1-2	NA	TRBV13	NA	TGTGCCAGCAGCTTAGGTGGGAGGGACTGGGGCTATGGCTACACCTTC	CASSLGGRDWGYGYTF
TRBJ2-5	TRBD1	TRBV29-1	NA	TGCAGCGTTGAAGCTTCATCACGCTTCAGGGGGCGCGGAGAGACCCAGTACTTC	CSVEASSRFRGRGETQYF
TRBJ1-4	NA	TRBV4-3	NA	TGCGCCAGCAGCCAAGATGCTGCCGGCTGGCTCGAAAAACTGTTTTTT	CASSQDAAGWLEKLFF
TRBJ2-3	TRBD2	TRBV6-5	NA	TGTGCCAGCAGTAGACTAGCGGGGGGCACAGATACGCAGTATTTT	CASSRLAGGTDTQYF
TRBJ2-3	TRBD2	TRBV5-1	NA	TGCGCCAGCAGCGTGACTAGCGGGGGAAATACGCAGTATTTT	CASSVTSGGNTQYF
TRBJ2-1	TRBD2	TRBV12-5	NA	TGTGCTAGTGGTCTCCCCCCGGGACTAGCGGGGTCCTACAATGAGCAGTTCTTC	CASGLPPGLAGSYNEQFF
TRBJ2-7	NA	TRBV2	once	TGTGCCAGCAGTGAACTCGGCAGGGCAACCTACGAGCAGTACTTC	CASSELGRATYEQYF
TRBJ2-5	NA	TRBV3-1/TRBV3-2	once	TGTGCCAGCAGCCCCCGGACTTGGCGGGAGACCCAGTACTTC	CASSPRTWRETQYF
TRBJ1-4	TRBD1	TRBV27	NA	TGTGCCAGCGGCCTACAGGGGGCGGATGAAAAACTGTTTTTT	CASGLQGADEKLFF
TRBJ1-3	NA	TRBV7-6	once	TGTGCCAGCAGCCCTGGCGCGATGGCGGCTGGAAACACCATATATTTT	CASSPGAMAAGNTIYF
TRBJ2-2	TRBD1	TRBV5-6	NA	TGTGCCAGCAGCCCCTACCCAGGGGGCGGAAACACCGGGGAGCTGTTTTTT	CASSPYPGGGNTGELFF